This T cell receptor (beta chain) emerged from a study of regulatory T cells in long-lasting Graves disease. This clonotype turned up a few times. Investigators prepared the TCR beta libraries by applying iRepertoire HTBI primers and Arm-PCR of CDR3 regions. Each CDR3 protein gets one entry after TCRdb re-called the multiplex PCR reads with MiXCR. The sample has roughly 360,000 distinct CDR3 sequences, approximately 12% seen once; the top ten hold about 19%. Time point described: newly diagnosed GD, antithyroid drugs for less than 3 months. PBMC-extracted RNA yielded the TCR library. V lost 12 bases and J lost 0; bases outside the gene matches: 13. This CDR3 is 16 amino acids long. Germline V lookup: CDR1 KGHDR, CDR2 SFDVKD. This sample also appeared in a second study, on T cells in Graves' hyperthyroidism and ophthalmopathy.

This chain connects TRBV24-1 to TRBJ2-4; 7 nucleotides agree with TRBD1. This TCR was sampled from a woman aged 18-29 years with Graves disease. Material: peripheral blood mononuclear cells (PBMCs), obtained at new diagnosis, from a patient treated with antithyroid drugs. The CDR3 bases are TGTGCCCCGAACCGGACAGGCAATCTAGCCAAAAACATTCAGTACTTC. Its translation is CAPNRTGNLAKNIQYF.